This TCR beta chain was identified in a study of cytomegalovirus exposure and HLA in healthy donors. The CDR3 is made up of 18 amino acids. The V gene's germline CDR1 is SGHRS and CDR2 YFSETQ. J was trimmed by 0 bases and V by 4 bases; bases with no gene match: 11. TCRdb keeps only in-frame clones here, not all; method: immunoSEQ multiplex PCR. The sample consists of 99,000 or so clones, around 86% of them appearing once. The source material was PBMCs. V usage is TRBV5-1 and J usage is TRBJ2-2; 8 nucleotides match TRBD1. The clonotype comes from a woman younger than 30 in good health and CMV-seropositive. In DNA, the CDR3 is TGCGCCAGCAGCCCCGCGCCGACAGGGGACGCGAACACCGGGGAGCTGTTTTTT. This gives the protein CASSPAPTGDANTGELFF.